The next 5 T cell receptor beta chains were all read from a single sample in a study of control samples from healthy donors and cancer patients. Sequencing was performed with immunoSEQ multiplex PCR; in TCRdb, only in-frame clones are kept and a portion is missing. The sample shows under 20,000 clones, 87% of them seen only once. Sequencing was performed on PBMCs. The receptor source for this set is a woman in her 70s with colorectal cancer.

The chain couples TRBV12-3 or TRBV12-4 to TRBJ2-5, with TRBD2 as a possible D gene (6 bases). The V and J ends lost 7 bases and 5 bases respectively, with 14 bases between them. CDR3 size: 13 residues. In DNA form, the CDR3 reads TGTGCCAGCAAGAGGTCAGGGACTGAGACCCAGTACTTC. Translated, it gives CASKRSGTETQYF.

This chain joins TRBV10-3 and TRBJ2-7, with TRBD2 matching over 11 bases. Trimming took 10 bases from V and 4 from J; bases not matched to a gene: 12. Germline CDR1 ENHRY, CDR2 SYGVKD. This CDR3 has 15 amino acids. The CDR3 bases are TGTGCCACCGGACTAGCGGGCCTAGATGGGTACGAGCAGTACTTC. Translating it yields CATGLAGLDGYEQYF.

The V call is TRBV19, the J call TRBJ2-3; D is perhaps TRBD1 or TRBD2 (6 bases each). With 3 bases removed from V and 0 bases from J, the gap between germline ends came to 10 bases. From germline, CDR1 is LNHDA and CDR2 SQIVND (reference sequence). The CDR3 is 15 amino acids. The CDR3 DNA sequence: TGTGCCAGTAGTATGACGGGGGCGAGCACAGATACGCAGTATTTT. This codes for CASSMTGASTDTQYF.

The chain is built from TRBV7-2 and TRBJ2-7; D is possibly TRBD2 (6 bases). The germline CDR1 and CDR2 sequences are SGHTA and FQGNSA. V was clipped by 1 base and J by 5 bases, with 12 bases between them. The CDR3 contains 14 residues. The DNA of the CDR3 is TGTGCCAGCAGCTTAGGGGGGGTGGGCCACGAGCAGTACTTC. This gives the protein CASSLGGVGHEQYF.

This chain links TRBV20-1 with TRBJ2-7, with D perhaps TRBD2 (6 bases). V was clipped by 3 bases and J by 1 base, with 19 bases between them. This CDR3 comprises 16 residues. CDR1 and CDR2 (germline): DFQATT, SNEGSKA (reference sequence). The CDR3 spells CSASSLAAGPSYEQYF. In DNA form, the CDR3 reads TGCAGTGCTAGTTCGTTAGCGGCGGGGCCATCCTACGAGCAGTACTTC.